The present T cell receptor (beta chain) was sequenced within a study of T cell responses to AZD1222 COVID-19 vaccine. CDR1 and CDR2 from the germline V gene are GTSNPN and SVGIG (reference sequence). This CDR3 comprises 13 residues. J gave up 5 bases and V 5 bases, and 3 bases lay outside the gene matches. Data came from immunoSEQ multiplex PCR; TCRdb stores just in-frame clones and leaves some out. The sample includes more than 70,000 clones, about nine tenths of them seen just once. This chain links TRBV30 with TRBJ1-3, with TRBD1 identical over 10 bases. This receptor was taken from an adult who received the AZD1222 COVID-19 vaccine. The sequencing used peripheral blood, collected 28 days after the second AZD1222 dose. This CDR3 is CAWDRGLRNTIYF. As DNA, the CDR3 is TGTGCCTGGGACAGGGGGCTAAGAAACACCATATATTTT.